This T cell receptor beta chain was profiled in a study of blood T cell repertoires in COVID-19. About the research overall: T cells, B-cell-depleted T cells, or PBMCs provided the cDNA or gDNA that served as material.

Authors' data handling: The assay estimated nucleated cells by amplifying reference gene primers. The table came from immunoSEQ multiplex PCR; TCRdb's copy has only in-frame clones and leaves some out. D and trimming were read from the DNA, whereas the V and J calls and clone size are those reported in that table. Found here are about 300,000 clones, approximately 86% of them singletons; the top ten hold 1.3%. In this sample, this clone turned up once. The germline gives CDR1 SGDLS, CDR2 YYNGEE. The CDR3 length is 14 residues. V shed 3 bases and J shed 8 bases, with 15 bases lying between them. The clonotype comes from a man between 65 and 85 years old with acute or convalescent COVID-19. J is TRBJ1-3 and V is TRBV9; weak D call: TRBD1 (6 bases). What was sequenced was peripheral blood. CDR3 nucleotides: TGTGCCAGCAGCGCTCAGGGGATTCTGGACACCATATATTTT. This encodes CASSAQGILDTIYF.